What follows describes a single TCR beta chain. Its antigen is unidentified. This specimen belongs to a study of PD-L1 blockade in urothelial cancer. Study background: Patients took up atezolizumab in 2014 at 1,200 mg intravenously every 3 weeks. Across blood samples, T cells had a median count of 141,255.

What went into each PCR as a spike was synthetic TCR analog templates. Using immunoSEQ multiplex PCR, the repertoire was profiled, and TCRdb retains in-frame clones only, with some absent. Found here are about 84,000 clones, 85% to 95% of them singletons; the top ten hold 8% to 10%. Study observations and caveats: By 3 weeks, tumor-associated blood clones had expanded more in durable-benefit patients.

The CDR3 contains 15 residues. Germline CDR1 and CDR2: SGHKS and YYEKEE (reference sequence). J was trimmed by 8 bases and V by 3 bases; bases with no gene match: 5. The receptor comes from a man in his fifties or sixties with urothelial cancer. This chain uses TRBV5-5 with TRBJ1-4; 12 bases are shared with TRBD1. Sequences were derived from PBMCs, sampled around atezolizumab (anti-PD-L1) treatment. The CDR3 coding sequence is TGTGCCAGCAGCTGGGGACAGGGGGCGAACGAAAAACTGTTTTTT. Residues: CASSWGQGANEKLFF. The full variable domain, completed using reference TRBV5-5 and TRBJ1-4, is DAGVTQSPTHLIKTRGQQVTLRCSPISGHKSVSWYQQVLGQGPQFIFQYYEKEERGRGNFPDRFSARQFPNYSSELNVNALLLGDSALYLCASSWGQGANEKLFFGSGTQLSVL.